This T cell receptor (beta chain) appears in the sequencing data of a study of blood T cell repertoires in COVID-19 (TCRdb year 2020). For the study in its entirety: Samples covering the acute and convalescent phases of COVID-19 were provided by collaborators in the United States, Italy and Spain. The material from the prospective study consisted of cDNA or gDNA derived from T cells, B-cell-depleted T cells, or PBMCs. The dataset comprised deeply sampled blood TCRbeta repertoires from subjects exposed to, actively infected with, or recovered from COVID-19. The repertoires were made available in a free public database intended to serve as a resource for research on the immune response to SARS-CoV-2. The samples were drawn from two sources: the first 160 participants of the ongoing ImmuneRACE study, and about 1,300 subjects contributed by 6 global collaborators. A de-identified subject ID, COVID-19 status, age in years and sex were almost always included in the sample metadata. Where available, HLA class I and class II types were obtained from metadata supplied by the sample provider rather than from assay-based typing. General findings and caveats noted by the study authors: The quantity of clinical and demographic metadata differed by source and by participant and was supplied without curation.

TCRbeta CDR3 regions were amplified from genomic DNA by means of the immunoSEQ Assay, a bias-controlled multiplex PCR. The paper's processing steps were these. The number of nucleated cells in each sample was estimated from the amplification of reference gene primers within the assay. To quantify the absolute abundance of each unique TCRbeta CDR3 rearrangement, sequence reads were collapsed and filtered. For each sample, productive Simpson clonality was calculated as the square root of Simpson's diversity index over productive rearrangements. What TCRdb holds here is the immuneACCESS table cut down to in-frame rearrangements. Part of the clones is not present; checked against another copy, under half of the missing clones reflect an unresolved V gene, and the others are unexplained. The DNA gave D and trimming, while V, J and clone size come from that table. Counted in this sample were a few hundred thousand clones; 80% to 90% of them appeared once. The ten largest clones take up under 2.5% of the sample.

Comment on this clone: Its antigen target is currently unknown. Per-nucleotide qualities are absent, and no much larger clonotype sits a single base away.

In the prospective study, participants were roughly 18 to 95 years old, resided in approximately 22 geographic areas of the United States, and were enrolled through a virtual design. In the prospective study, participants were assigned to cohorts based on the clinical history participants reported in a screening survey and a study questionnaire. ImmuneRACE Cohort 3 recovered participants were defined by two consecutive negative NP/OP PCR tests, healthcare professional clearance, or symptom resolution. Mobile phlebotomists in the prospective study collected whole blood, serum and a nasopharyngeal or oropharyngeal swab from every participant. Participants in the prospective study had the option to provide additional blood draws and questionnaires over an approximately 2-month period. Before DNA extraction, prospective study blood samples were shipped either frozen or at room temperature. The receptor's source is a young man who had recovered from COVID-19. The sample was PBMCs or T cells enriched from blood (not recorded which).

The encoded CDR3 is CASSLGDTSGANVLTF. The DNA reads TGTGCCAGCAGCTTGGGTGATACTTCTGGGGCCAACGTCCTGACTTTC. Rearrangement joined TRBV5-8 to TRBJ2-6, with no reliable assignment of the D segment. Looking up the germline V gene yields CDR1 SGHTS and CDR2 YDEGEE. Inclusive of the bounding cysteine and phenylalanine, the CDR3 is 16 residues long. The sequence is cut down to CDR3 DNA, 48 bases in frame from base 1. Cut back by 0 bases and 1 base, the V and J ends lie 8 bases apart.